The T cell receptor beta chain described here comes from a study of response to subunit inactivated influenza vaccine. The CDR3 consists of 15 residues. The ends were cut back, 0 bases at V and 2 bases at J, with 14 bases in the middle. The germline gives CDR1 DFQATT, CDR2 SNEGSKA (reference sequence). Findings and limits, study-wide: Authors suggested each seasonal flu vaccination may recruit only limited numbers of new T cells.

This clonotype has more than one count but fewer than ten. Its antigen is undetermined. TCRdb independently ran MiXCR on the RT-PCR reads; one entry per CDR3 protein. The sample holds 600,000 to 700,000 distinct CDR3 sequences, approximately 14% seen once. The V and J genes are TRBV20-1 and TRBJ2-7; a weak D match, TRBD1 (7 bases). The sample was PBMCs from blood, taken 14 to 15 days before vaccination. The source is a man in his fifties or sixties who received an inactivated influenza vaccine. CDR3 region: CSARELARGAYEQYF. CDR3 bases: TGCAGTGCTAGAGAGCTGGCCAGGGGGGCCTACGAGCAGTACTTC.